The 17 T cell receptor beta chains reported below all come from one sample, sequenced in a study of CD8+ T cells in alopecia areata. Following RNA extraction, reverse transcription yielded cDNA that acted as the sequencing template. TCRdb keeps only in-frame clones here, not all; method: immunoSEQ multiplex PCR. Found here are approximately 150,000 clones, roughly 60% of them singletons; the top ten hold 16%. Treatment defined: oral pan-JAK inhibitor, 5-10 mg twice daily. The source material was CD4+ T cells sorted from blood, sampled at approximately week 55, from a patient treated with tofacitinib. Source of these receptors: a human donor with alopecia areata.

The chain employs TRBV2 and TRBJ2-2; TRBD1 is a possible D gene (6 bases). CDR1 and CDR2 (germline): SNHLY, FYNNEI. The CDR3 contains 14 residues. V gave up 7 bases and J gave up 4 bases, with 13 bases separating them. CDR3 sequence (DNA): TGTGCCAGCATGGGGGCAGGGGTCACCGGGGAGCTGTTTTTT. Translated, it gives CASMGAGVTGELFF.

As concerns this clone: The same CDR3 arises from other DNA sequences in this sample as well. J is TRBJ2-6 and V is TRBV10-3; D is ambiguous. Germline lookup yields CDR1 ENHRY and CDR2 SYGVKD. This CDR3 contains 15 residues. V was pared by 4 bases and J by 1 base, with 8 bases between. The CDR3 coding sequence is TGTGCCATCAGTGCTGGCCTATCTGGGGCCAACGTCCTGACTTTC. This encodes CAISAGLSGANVLTF.

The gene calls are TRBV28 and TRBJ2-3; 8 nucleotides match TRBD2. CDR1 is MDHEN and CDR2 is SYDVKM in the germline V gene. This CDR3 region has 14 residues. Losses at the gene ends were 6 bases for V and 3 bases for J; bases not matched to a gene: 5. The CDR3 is CASRGTRVTDTQYF. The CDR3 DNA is TGTGCCAGCAGAGGGACTAGAGTTACAGATACGCAGTATTTT.

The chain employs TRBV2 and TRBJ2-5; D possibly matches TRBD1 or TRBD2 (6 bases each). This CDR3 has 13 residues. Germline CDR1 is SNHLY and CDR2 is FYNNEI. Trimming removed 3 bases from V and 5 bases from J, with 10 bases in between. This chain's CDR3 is CASSESGAETQYF. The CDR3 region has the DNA TGTGCCAGCAGTGAGTCGGGGGCCGAGACCCAGTACTTC.

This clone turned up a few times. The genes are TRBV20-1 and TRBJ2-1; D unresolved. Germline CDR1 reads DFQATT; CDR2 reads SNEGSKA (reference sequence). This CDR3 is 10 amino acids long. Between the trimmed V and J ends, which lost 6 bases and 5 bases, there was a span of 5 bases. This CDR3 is CSAENNEQFF. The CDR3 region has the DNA TGCAGTGCGGAGAACAATGAGCAGTTCTTC.

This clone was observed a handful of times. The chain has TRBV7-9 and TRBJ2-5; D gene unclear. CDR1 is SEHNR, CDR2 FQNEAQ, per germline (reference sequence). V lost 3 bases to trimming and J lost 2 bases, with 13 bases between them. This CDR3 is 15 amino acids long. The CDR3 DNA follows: TGTGCCAGCAGCTTGCGCGGCGACCAACAAGAGACCCAGTACTTC. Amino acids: CASSLRGDQQETQYF. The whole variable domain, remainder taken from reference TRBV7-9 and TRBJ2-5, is DTGVSQNPRHKITKRGQNVTFRCDPISEHNRLYWYRQTLGQGPEFLTYFQNEAQLEKSRLLSDRFSAERPKGSFSTLEIQRTEQGDSAMYLCASSLRGDQQETQYFGPGTRLLVL.

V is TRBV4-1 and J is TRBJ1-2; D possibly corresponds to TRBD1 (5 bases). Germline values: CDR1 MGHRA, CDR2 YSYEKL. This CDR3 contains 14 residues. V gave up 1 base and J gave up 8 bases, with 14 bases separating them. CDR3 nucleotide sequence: TGCGCCAGCAGCCAAGCGGGTGCAGGGACCGGCTACACCTTC. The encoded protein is CASSQAGAGTGYTF.

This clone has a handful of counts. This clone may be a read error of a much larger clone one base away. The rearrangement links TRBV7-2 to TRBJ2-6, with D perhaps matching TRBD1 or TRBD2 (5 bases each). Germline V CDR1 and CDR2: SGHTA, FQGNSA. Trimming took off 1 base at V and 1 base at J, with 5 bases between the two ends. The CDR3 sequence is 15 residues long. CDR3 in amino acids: CASSLGGSGANVLTF. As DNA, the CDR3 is TGTGCCAGCAGCTTAGGGGGGTCTGGGGCCAACGTCCTGACTTTC.

The CDR3, as DNA: TGCGCCAGCAGCCAAGAGGGGACTACCTACGAGCAGTACTTC. Its translation: CASSQEGTTYEQYF. This chain connects TRBV4-1 to TRBJ2-7; 7 nucleotides agree with TRBD2. Losses at the gene ends were 0 bases for V and 2 bases for J; bases not matched to a gene: 1. The germline gives CDR1 MGHRA, CDR2 YSYEKL. The CDR3 is made up of 14 amino acids.

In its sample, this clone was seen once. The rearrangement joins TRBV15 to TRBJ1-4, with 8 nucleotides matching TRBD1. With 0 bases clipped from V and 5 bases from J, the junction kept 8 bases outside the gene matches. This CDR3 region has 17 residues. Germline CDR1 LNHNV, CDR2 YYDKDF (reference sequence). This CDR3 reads CATSRESNRGSNEKLFF. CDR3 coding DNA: TGTGCCACCAGCAGAGAGTCAAACAGGGGGTCAAATGAAAAACTGTTTTTT.

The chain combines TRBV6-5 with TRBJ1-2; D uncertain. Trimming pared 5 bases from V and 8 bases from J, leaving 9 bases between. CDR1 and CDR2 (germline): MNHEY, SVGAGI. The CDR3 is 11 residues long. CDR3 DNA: TGTGCCAGCAGTAAAGGTCGGGGCTACACCTTC. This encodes CASSKGRGYTF.

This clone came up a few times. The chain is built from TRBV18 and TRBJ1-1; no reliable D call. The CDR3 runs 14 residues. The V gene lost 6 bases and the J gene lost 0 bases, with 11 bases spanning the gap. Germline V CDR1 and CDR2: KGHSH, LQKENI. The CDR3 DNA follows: TGTGCCAGCTCCCGCCAGGAACTGAACACTGAAGCTTTCTTT. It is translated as CASSRQELNTEAFF.

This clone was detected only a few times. The DNA of the CDR3 is TGCAGCGTCCCAAGGGACTATGAAGGCTACACCTTC. Translation gives CSVPRDYEGYTF. The V call is TRBV29-1, the J call TRBJ1-2, with TRBD1 as a possible D gene (5 bases). V was pared by 6 bases and J by 8 bases, with 16 bases between. This CDR3 has 12 residues. Per germline, CDR1 SQVTM and CDR2 ANQGSEA.

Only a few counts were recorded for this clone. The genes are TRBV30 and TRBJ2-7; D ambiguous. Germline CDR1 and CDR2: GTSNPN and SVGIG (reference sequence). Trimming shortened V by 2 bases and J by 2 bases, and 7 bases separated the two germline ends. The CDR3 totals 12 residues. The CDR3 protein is CAWSSDAYEQYF. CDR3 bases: TGTGCCTGGAGTTCCGACGCCTACGAGCAGTACTTC.

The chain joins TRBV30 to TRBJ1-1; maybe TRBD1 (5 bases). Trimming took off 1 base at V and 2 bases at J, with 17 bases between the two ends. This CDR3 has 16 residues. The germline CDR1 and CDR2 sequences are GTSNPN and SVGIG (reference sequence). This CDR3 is CAWSGRGRIKNTEAFF. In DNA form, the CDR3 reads TGTGCCTGGAGTGGAAGGGGACGGATCAAAAACACTGAAGCTTTCTTT.

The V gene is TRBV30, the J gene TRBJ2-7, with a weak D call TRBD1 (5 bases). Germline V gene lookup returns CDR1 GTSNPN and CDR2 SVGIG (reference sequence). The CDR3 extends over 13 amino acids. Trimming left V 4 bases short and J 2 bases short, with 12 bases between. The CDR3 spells CAWKRGGAYEQYF. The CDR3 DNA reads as TGTGCCTGGAAAAGGGGCGGAGCCTACGAGCAGTACTTC.

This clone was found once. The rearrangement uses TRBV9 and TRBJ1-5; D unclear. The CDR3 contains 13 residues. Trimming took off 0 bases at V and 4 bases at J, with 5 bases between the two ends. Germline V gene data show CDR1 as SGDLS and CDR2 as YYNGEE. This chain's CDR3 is CASSVAPNQPQHF. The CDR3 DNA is TGTGCCAGCAGCGTAGCTCCGAATCAGCCCCAGCATTTT.